These 23 T cell receptor beta chains were sequenced from one sample in a study of tumor-infiltrating lymphocytes in primary liver carcinoma. The input was around 500 ng total RNA; TCR beta cDNA was made from it with a constant-region primer. Sequencing libraries for TCR beta derived from three nested multiplex PCR rounds that used slightly modified ARM-PCR. It was with TRBV1-TRBV30 forward primers and a C-beta reverse primer that the first two PCR rounds were run, at around 9 cycles each. Each CDR3 protein gets one entry after TCRdb re-called the multiplex PCR reads with MiXCR. Of 50,000 to 70,000 distinct CDR3 sequences listed, about two thirds were seen once; the top ten hold approximately 54%. Unsorted bulk tissue (roughly 20-34 mg) underwent RNA and DNA co-extraction. The sample consisted of liver tumor tissue from sampling region 2. Subset denoted: tumor region T2, inferior pole. These receptors were obtained from a middle-aged man with primary liver carcinoma and hepatitis B virus infection.

As concerns this clonotype: The junction differs from germline at one of its ends, possibly a read error. The V and J genes are TRBV4-2 and TRBJ1-2, with D perhaps matching TRBD1 (6 bases). The germline gives CDR1 LGHNA, CDR2 YNFKEQ. The CDR3 is made up of 15 amino acids. The CDR3 nucleotides are TGTACCAGCAGCCAAGATATAGGCAGGGGTGGTGGATACACCTTC. Its translation: CTSSQDIGRGGGYTF.

To note about this clonotype: A read error may explain this, as a much larger clone is one base away. The chain links TRBV29-1 to TRBJ1-2; no firm D call. This CDR3 is 15 amino acids long. Germline assignment: CDR1 SQVTM and CDR2 ANQGSEA. This CDR3 reads CSLEVSASASYGYTF. Here the CDR3 DNA reads TGCAGCCTTGAAGTATCCGCCAGCGCCTCCTATGGCTACACCTTC.

With respect to this clonotype: One base away lies a much larger clone, so this may be a sequencing read error. The rearrangement joins TRBV24-1 to TRBJ2-1, with 8 bases fitting TRBD2. Germline CDR1 KGHDR, CDR2 SFDVKD. The CDR3 is 19 residues long. Trimming removed 4 bases from V and 0 bases from J; junction bases left unmatched: 13. The DNA for the CDR3 is TGTGCCACCAGTGACCCGGGACTAGGGGGAGGGAGCTCCTACAATGAGCAGTTCTTC. Amino acid sequence: CATSDPGLGGGSSYNEQFF.

About this clonotype: A read error is likely, as this CDR3 ends without the conserved phenylalanine or tryptophan. This sequence joins TRBV6-1 and TRBJ2-7, with TRBD2 matching over 15 bases. The CDR3 has 16 residues. Germline CDR1 and CDR2: MNHNS and SASEGT. The CDR3 nucleotides read TGTGCTAGCAGTCCCCCGGGACTAGCGGGAGGCGACGAGCAGTACTCA. This codes for CASSPPGLAGGDEQYS.

Points on this clonotype: Being one base from a much bigger clone, this may be a read error. The V and J genes are TRBV6-2 or TRBV6-3 and TRBJ2-7; no clear D gene. The CDR3 is 15 residues long. Germline V gives CDR1 MNHEY, CDR2 SVGEGT. CDR3 loop: CTSTPTDRSDYEQYF. The CDR3 DNA is TGTACCAGCACCCCCACAGACCGATCCGACTACGAGCAGTACTTC.

As to this clonotype: Just one base apart from a much larger clone, this may be a read error. This chain links TRBV28 with TRBJ2-3, with TRBD2 as a possible D gene (5 bases). V was trimmed by 3 bases and J by 3 bases, leaving 10 bases between them. The length of the CDR3 is 14 residues. Looked up from germline, CDR1 is MDHEN and CDR2 is SYDVKM. CDR3: CASSFLTGTDTQYF. In DNA, the CDR3 is TGTGCCAGCAGTTTCCTAACGGGGACAGATACGCAGTATTTT.

As for this clonotype: At one end, the junction sequence differs from germline, possibly due to a read error. DNA for the CDR3: TGTGTCAGCAGTGTCTCACAGGGGGCAAAGCAGTACTTC. Amino acid sequence: CVSSVSQGAKQYF. The chain joins TRBV6-5 to TRBJ2-7; 9 bases map to TRBD1. The CDR3 extends over 13 amino acids. Germline V gene data show CDR1 as MNHEY and CDR2 as SVGAGI.

About this clonotype itself: Mismatch with germline at one junction end may stem from a read error. The J gene is TRBJ2-7, the V gene TRBV4-3; TRBD1 might be the D (5 bases). Germline values: CDR1 LGHNA, CDR2 YSLEER. The CDR3 runs 15 residues. CDR3 protein: CASSQDLTDSYEHYF. The CDR3 DNA sequence: TGCGCCAGCAGCCAAGACCTGACAGACTCCTACGAGCACTACTTC.

This chain links TRBV29-1 with TRBJ2-1, with D uncertain. V dropped 6 bases and J dropped 10 bases, with 28 bases sitting between them. Germline loops: CDR1 SQVTM, CDR2 ANQGSEA. This CDR3 has 16 amino acids. CDR3 protein: CSVVTLRPRSRQEQFF. CDR3 DNA sequence: TGCAGCGTCGTCACGCTTCGACCCCGGTCCCGTCAAGAGCAGTTCTTC.

On this clonotype: The junction departs from the called germline gene at one end, perhaps through a read error. The chain has TRBV6-1 and TRBJ1-5, with 7 bases identical to TRBD1. The CDR3 totals 15 residues. The V gene's germline CDR1 is MNHNS and CDR2 SASEGT. CDR3 sequence reads: CASSVTGAFNKPQHF. DNA of the CDR3: TGTGCCAGTAGTGTCACAGGGGCCTTCAATAAGCCCCAGCATTTT.

To note about this clonotype: At one boundary the junction diverges from the germline segment, which might be a read error. This sequence joins TRBV29-1 and TRBJ2-7, with D possibly TRBD1 on 5 matching bases. The CDR3 covers 15 residues. The germline CDR1 and CDR2 sequences are SQVTM and ANQGSEA. CDR3: CSVEDTGESSYEQYF. As DNA, the CDR3 is TGCAGCGTTGAAGATACAGGAGAGAGCTCCTATGAGCAGTACTTC.

This chain connects TRBV14 to TRBJ1-1; D ambiguous. Germline CDR1 and CDR2: SGHDN and FVKESK. There are 16 residues in the CDR3. The V and J ends lost 1 base and 14 bases respectively, with 26 bases between them. The CDR3 spells CASSQVGMGGNTEVFF. The CDR3 bases are TGTGCCAGCAGCCAAGTTGGCATGGGAGGGAACACTGAAGTCTTCTTT.

This clonotype has more than one count but fewer than ten. This rearrangement joins TRBV20-1 to TRBJ2-1, with 13 nucleotides matching TRBD2. CDR3 size: 16 residues. Germline V gene sequence: CDR1 DFQATT, CDR2 SNEGSKA (reference sequence). The V segment lost 6 bases and the J segment 7 bases; nucleotides outside the gene matches: 12. DNA of the CDR3: TGCAGTGCCCGATCCGGGACTAGCGGGAAATGGAATGAGCAGTTCTTC. Translated: CSARSGTSGKWNEQFF.

This clonotype was found a few times. This chain joins TRBV29-1 and TRBJ2-2, with a weak D call TRBD2 (5 bases). Germline V gene sequence: CDR1 SQVTM, CDR2 ANQGSEA. The CDR3 is 16 residues long. Trimming cost V 1 base and J 4 bases, with 16 bases left between them. CDR3 residues: CSVEVLDSQVTGELFF. The CDR3 region has the DNA TGCAGCGTTGAAGTACTGGACTCTCAGGTCACCGGGGAGCTGTTTTTT.

The table lists this clonotype with many counts. The rearrangement joins TRBV29-1 to TRBJ1-1; D not resolved. Germline assignment: CDR1 SQVTM and CDR2 ANQGSEA. The CDR3 covers 11 residues. The ends were cut back, 5 bases at V and 3 bases at J, with 7 bases in the middle. In nucleotides, the CDR3 is TGCAGCGTTCTCGGATACACTGAAGCTTTCTTT. It translates to CSVLGYTEAFF.

For this clonotype: Germline is not matched at one junction end, which may reflect a read error. V usage is TRBV4-1 and J usage is TRBJ1-5, with D hard to call. The length of the CDR3 is 16 residues. CDR1 and CDR2 from the germline V gene are MGHRA and YSYEKL. Written as DNA, the CDR3 is TGCGCCAGCGGCCAAGTTCAATCTGGGGTCTTTCAGCCTCAGCATTTT. Translated: CASGQVQSGVFQPQHF.

As regards this clonotype: One end of the junction does not line up with germline, which may come from a read error. CDR3 region: CAIRAGVNSEAFF. CDR3 DNA sequence: TGTGCCATCAGGGCCGGGGTGAACAGTGAAGCTTTCTTT. This chain joins TRBV10-3 and TRBJ1-1; D gene unclear. Germline CDR1 reads ENHRY; CDR2 reads SYGVKD. This CDR3 has 13 residues.

The chain uses TRBV4-3 and TRBJ1-3; D unclear. V was trimmed by 4 bases and J by 4 bases, leaving 14 bases between them. CDR1 LGHNA and CDR2 YSLEER come from the germline V gene. This CDR3 contains 15 residues. CDR3: CASSLIDGPGNTIYF. CDR3 nucleotides: TGCGCCAGCAGCCTAATCGATGGGCCCGGAAACACCATATATTTT.

A single count supports this clonotype. One junction end does not reproduce the germline sequence, and a read error may be involved. V is TRBV11-2 and J is TRBJ2-1; 8 bases align to TRBD2. Germline assignment: CDR1 SGHAT and CDR2 FQNNGV. The CDR3 length is 16 residues. This CDR3 reads CANSLEIGLAMGEQFF. CDR3 coding DNA: TGTGCCAACAGCTTGGAAATTGGACTAGCCATGGGTGAGCAGTTCTTC.

This sequence joins TRBV6-5 and TRBJ1-3; D ambiguous. Between the trimmed V and J ends, which lost 7 bases and 6 bases, there was a span of 13 bases. Germline-derived CDR1 and CDR2 are MNHEY and SVGAGI. The CDR3 has 13 residues. CDR3 loop: CASNSKGKNTIYF. The DNA for the CDR3 is TGTGCCAGCAATTCAAAGGGTAAAAACACCATATATTTT.

Points on this clonotype: In this CDR3 the conserved last residue, phenylalanine or tryptophan, is missing, so a read error is likely. V usage is TRBV29-1 and J usage is TRBJ2-1; TRBD1 aligns across 10 bases. With 6 bases clipped from V and 6 bases from J, the junction kept 2 bases outside the gene matches. Per germline, CDR1 SQVTM and CDR2 ANQGSEA. This CDR3 comprises 12 residues. The CDR3 reads CSVRTGGNEQFS. The DNA for the CDR3 is TGCAGCGTCCGGACAGGGGGCAATGAGCAGTTCTCC.

This clonotype was counted a single time. Sequence at one end of the junction differs from germline and may be a read error. The rearrangement joins TRBV11-2 to TRBJ2-5; 7 bases are a match to TRBD2. There are 16 residues in the CDR3. The germline CDR1 and CDR2 sequences are SGHAT and FQNNGV. The CDR3, as DNA: TGTGTAAGCAGCCAAACTCCTGACGGGGGGAAAGAGACTCAGTACTTC. This sequence encodes CVSSQTPDGGKETQYF.

Turning to this clonotype: The germline gene is not matched at one end of the junction; a read error may be the cause. This sequence joins TRBV11-2 and TRBJ2-5; D gene ambiguous. Looked up from germline, CDR1 is SGHAT and CDR2 is FQNNGV. The CDR3 is 16 amino acids. The CDR3, as DNA: TGTGTCAGCAGCCCAACTCCTGGCGAGTGGAAAGAGACCCAGTACTTC. It is translated as CVSSPTPGEWKETQYF.